Presented here are 13 T cell receptor beta chains from one specimen sequenced in a study of blood T cell repertoires in COVID-19. Only in-frame clones appear in the TCRdb table, and some are missing; sequencing was by immunoSEQ multiplex PCR. This table holds about 95,000 clones, about nine tenths found once. Sequences were obtained from peripheral blood. The receptors here all came from a man aged 55 to 70 with COVID-19, enrolled during active disease.

This chain joins TRBV11-2 and TRBJ1-2; 12 bases fit TRBD1. J lost 7 bases, V lost 5 bases, and 14 bases had no gene match. Germline V gene data show CDR1 as SGHAT and CDR2 as FQNNGV. The CDR3 contains 17 residues. This chain's CDR3 is CASSQGQGAFGMGGYTF. The CDR3 DNA sequence: TGTGCCAGCAGCCAGGGACAGGGGGCGTTCGGTATGGGTGGCTACACCTTC. Full variable domain (missing parts from reference TRBV11-2 and TRBJ1-2): EAGVAQSPRYKIIEKRQSVAFWCNPISGHATLYWYQQILGQGPKLLIQFQNNGVVDDSQLPKDRFSAERLKGVDSTLKIQPAKLEDSAVYLCASSQGQGAFGMGGYTFGSGTRLTVV.

This chain uses TRBV3-1 (or the pseudogene TRBV3-2) with TRBJ1-4; tentatively, D is TRBD1 (5 bases). This CDR3 is 15 amino acids long. The germline V gene has CDR1 LGHDT and CDR2 YNNKEL (reference sequence). V lost 1 base to trimming and J lost 2 bases, with 8 bases between them. The CDR3 DNA reads as TGTGCCAGCAGCCAAGGGGCAGGGACTAATGAAAAACTGTTTTTT. It translates to CASSQGAGTNEKLFF.

The J gene is TRBJ2-1, the V gene TRBV28, with TRBD2 matching 8 bases. J lost 9 bases, V lost 5 bases, and 6 bases had no gene match. CDR1 is MDHEN, CDR2 SYDVKM, per germline. This CDR3 region has 13 residues. Here the CDR3 reads CASSTGLAGEQFF. CDR3 nucleotide sequence: TGTGCCAGCAGTACAGGACTAGCAGGTGAGCAGTTCTTC.

The rearrangement joins TRBV19 to TRBJ1-2; D is possibly TRBD1 (5 bases). With 8 bases removed from V and 2 bases from J, the gap between germline ends came to 12 bases. Per the germline V gene, CDR1 is LNHDA and CDR2 is SQIVND (reference sequence). CDR3 length equals 13 residues. CDR3 residues: CASERGLNYGYTF. The CDR3 coding sequence is TGTGCCAGTGAAAGGGGCCTCAACTATGGCTACACCTTC.

The chain employs TRBV10-1 and TRBJ2-5; D might be TRBD2 (5 bases). The CDR3 has 13 amino acids. CDR1 is WNHNN and CDR2 is SYGVQD in the germline V gene (reference sequence). Between the trimmed V and J ends, which lost 0 bases and 7 bases, there was a span of 9 bases. CDR3 bases: TGCGCCAGCAGTGAGTCGACTCGGGGGACCCAGTACTTC. Amino acids: CASSESTRGTQYF.

This chain joins TRBV7-2 and TRBJ2-3, with D perhaps matching TRBD2 (5 bases). CDR1 SGHTA and CDR2 FQGNSA come from the germline V gene. This CDR3 has 16 amino acids. The ends were cut back, 1 base at V and 4 bases at J, with 15 bases in the middle. The CDR3 loop is CASSLVVGMGADTQYF. The CDR3 DNA reads TGTGCCAGCAGCTTAGTTGTCGGGATGGGCGCAGATACGCAGTATTTT. Full variable domain (outside the CDR3, taken from reference TRBV7-2 and TRBJ2-3): GAGVSQSPSNKVTEKGKDVELRCDPISGHTALYWYRQSLGQGLEFLIYFQGNSAPDKSGLPSDRFSAERTGGSVSTLTIQRTQQEDSAVYLCASSLVVGMGADTQYFGPGTRLTVL.

V and J are TRBV12-3 or TRBV12-4 and TRBJ2-7, with D unresolved. This CDR3 is built from 11 residues. Trimming stripped 3 bases from V and 6 bases from J, with 6 bases between. The CDR3 here is CASSFYGEQYF. The CDR3 bases are TGTGCCAGCAGTTTCTATGGCGAGCAGTACTTC.

The genes are TRBV3-1 (or the pseudogene TRBV3-2) and TRBJ2-7; the match to TRBD2 covers 10 bases. Germline trimming cut 0 bases from V and 2 bases from J; bases unmatched to any gene: 7. Germline CDR1 reads LGHDT; CDR2 reads YNNKEL (reference sequence). This CDR3 spans 17 amino acids. The CDR3 loop is CASSQEGRLAGTYEQYF. CDR3 coding DNA: TGTGCCAGCAGCCAAGAAGGTAGACTAGCGGGCACCTACGAGCAGTACTTC.

V usage is TRBV5-4 and J usage is TRBJ2-3, with TRBD1 identical over 9 bases. Germline V gene sequence: CDR1 SGHNT, CDR2 YYREEE (reference sequence). V lost 0 bases to trimming and J lost 6 bases; unmatched junction nucleotides: 2. The CDR3 loop spans 14 amino acids. This chain's CDR3 is CASSLGTGEDTQYF. The CDR3 DNA follows: TGTGCCAGCAGCTTGGGGACAGGGGAGGATACGCAGTATTTT.

J is TRBJ2-1 and V is TRBV13, with 9 bases that match TRBD1. V shed 1 base, J shed 5 bases, and the junction held 6 bases outside the gene matches. Germline V lookup: CDR1 PRHDT, CDR2 FYEKMQ (reference sequence). The CDR3 covers 16 residues. The DNA for the CDR3 is TGTGCCAGCAGCTTAGCCGGACAGGGGCCGGACAATGAGCAGTTCTTC. This codes for CASSLAGQGPDNEQFF.

The chain recombines TRBV15 with TRBJ2-5, with D maybe TRBD1 (6 bases). The CDR3 length is 15 residues. CDR1 LNHNV and CDR2 YYDKDF come from the germline V gene (reference sequence). The ends were cut back, 3 bases at V and 2 bases at J, with 13 bases in the middle. The CDR3 loop reads CATSSSLQGQETQYF. For the CDR3, the DNA is TGTGCCACCAGCAGCTCACTTCAGGGGCAAGAGACCCAGTACTTC.

The V gene is TRBV2, the J gene TRBJ2-5; D is possibly TRBD1 (5 bases). The CDR3 covers 12 residues. Germline V lookup: CDR1 SNHLY, CDR2 FYNNEI. The germline V and J ends were trimmed by 6 bases and 5 bases, with 10 bases remaining between them. The CDR3 nucleotides are TGTGCCAGCAGAGGGCAGGGTGAGACCCAGTACTTC. It translates to CASRGQGETQYF.

A remark on this clone: The sample holds other DNA sequences that translate to the same CDR3. The rearrangement uses TRBV7-2 and TRBJ1-2; TRBD1 is a possible D gene (6 bases). Deletions cut 0 bases from V and 2 bases from J, with 7 bases between. The CDR3 consists of 14 residues. Germline values: CDR1 SGHTA, CDR2 FQGNSA. The CDR3 here is CASSLAGQNYGYTF. In nucleotides, the CDR3 is TGTGCCAGCAGCTTAGCAGGACAGAACTATGGCTACACCTTC.